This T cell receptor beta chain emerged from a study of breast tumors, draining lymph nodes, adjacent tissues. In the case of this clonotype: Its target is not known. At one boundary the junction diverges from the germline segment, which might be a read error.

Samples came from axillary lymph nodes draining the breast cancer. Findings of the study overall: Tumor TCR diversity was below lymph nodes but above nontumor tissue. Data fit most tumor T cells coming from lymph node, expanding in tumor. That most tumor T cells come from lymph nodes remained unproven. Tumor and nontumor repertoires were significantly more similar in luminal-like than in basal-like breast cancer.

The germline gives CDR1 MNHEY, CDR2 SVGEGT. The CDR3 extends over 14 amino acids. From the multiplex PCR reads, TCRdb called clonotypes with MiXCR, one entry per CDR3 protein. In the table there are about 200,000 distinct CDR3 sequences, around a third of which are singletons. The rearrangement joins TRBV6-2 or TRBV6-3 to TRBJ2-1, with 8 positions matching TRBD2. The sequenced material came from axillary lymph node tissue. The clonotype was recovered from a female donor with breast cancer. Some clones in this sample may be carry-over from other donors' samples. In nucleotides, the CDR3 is TGTGCCAGCACTTACATAGCGGGAAAAGATGAGCAGTTCTTC. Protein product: CASTYIAGKDEQFF.